Each of the 24 T cell receptor beta chains below was sequenced from the same sample in a study of T cells in Graves' hyperthyroidism and ophthalmopathy (dated by TCRdb to the late 2010s). Libraries were constructed by multiplex PCR. The instrument was an Illumina HiSeq 2000. The TCR beta CDR3 regions were amplified from RNA transcripts. The first round of RT-PCR for the TCR CDR3 was performed with the HTBI primer set and the Qiagen OneStep RT-PCR kit. The public reads were quality trimmed at Q25 with fastp and then assembled into clones with MiXCR by TCRdb, keeping productive beta chains. Rows with a matching CDR3 protein are joined into one entry that keeps the most common DNA and genes. Recorded for this sample are 650,000 to 850,000 distinct CDR3 sequences; roughly a sixth of them occurred a single time. The ten largest account for over 15% of the sample. Material: blood. These TCRs come from a woman aged 45-60 years with Graves' hyperthyroidism that later progressed to Graves' ophthalmopathy.

A word on this clonotype: A much larger clone lies one base from this, so it may be a read error. Because the CDR3 is missing its conserved closing phenylalanine or tryptophan, this is likely a read error. V gene TRBV2 combines with J gene TRBJ2-5; 10 bases align to TRBD1. The germline V gene encodes CDR1 SNHLY and CDR2 FYNNEI. CDR3 length: 14 residues. V lost 3 bases and J lost 5; bases outside the gene matches: 3. The CDR3 DNA is TGTGCCAGCAGTGAGGACAGGGGGTGGGAGACCCAGTACCTC. It translates to CASSEDRGWETQYL.

This clonotype was observed at least ten times. The chain joins TRBV28 to TRBJ2-1, with 14 bases fitting TRBD2. This CDR3 comprises 17 residues. J gave up 12 bases and V 3 bases, and 13 bases lay outside the gene matches. Germline CDR1 and CDR2: MDHEN and SYDVKM. This CDR3 reads CASSFHLRTSGGFGQFF. Written as DNA, the CDR3 is TGTGCCAGCAGTTTCCACCTCAGGACTAGCGGGGGGTTCGGGCAGTTCTTC.

This clonotype was recorded at least ten times. The gene calls are TRBV7-6 and TRBJ2-7; TRBD2 aligns across 14 bases. Trimming took 5 bases from V and 2 from J; bases not matched to a gene: 11. Germline CDR1 reads SGHVS; CDR2 reads FNYEAQ. The CDR3 covers 18 residues. The CDR3 nucleotides read TGTGCCAGCAGCCAGGGACTAGCGGGGGCCTCAGGAACCTACGAGCAGTACTTC. Protein product: CASSQGLAGASGTYEQYF.

This clonotype has a handful of counts. The chain joins TRBV12-3 or TRBV12-4 to TRBJ1-6, with D possibly matching TRBD1 (5 bases). This CDR3 has 11 residues. V was cut by 5 bases and J by 13 bases, with 9 bases left in between. For the CDR3, the DNA is TGTGCCAGCAGTAATAGGGGTCCCCTCCACTTT. Its protein product is CASSNRGPLHF.

This chain links TRBV30 with TRBJ2-7; D might be TRBD2 (7 bases). The germline V and J ends were trimmed by 5 bases and 7 bases, with 21 bases remaining between them. CDR3 length: 14 residues. Germline V gene sequence: CDR1 GTSNPN, CDR2 SVGIG (reference sequence). Here the CDR3 DNA reads TGTGCCTGGGGCCAAGGGGGGGGCGCGTATGAGCAGTACTTC. This sequence encodes CAWGQGGGAYEQYF.

This clonotype was recorded at least ten times. The rearrangement joins TRBV20-1 to TRBJ1-2; possible D gene TRBD1, 6 bases. V gave up 0 bases and J gave up 4 bases, with 15 bases separating them. Germline-derived CDR1 and CDR2 are DFQATT and SNEGSKA (reference sequence). This CDR3 contains 15 residues. The chain's CDR3 is CSARDIQGFGYGYTF. The DNA for the CDR3 is TGCAGTGCTAGAGACATACAGGGTTTCGGCTATGGCTACACCTTC.

CDR3 sequence: CASSLVPTLSTDTQYF. DNA for the CDR3: TGTGCCAGCAGCTTAGTACCTACCCTGAGCACAGATACGCAGTATTTT. The V and J genes are TRBV7-9 and TRBJ2-3, with D hard to call. This CDR3 has 16 amino acids. Germline V gene sequence: CDR1 SEHNR, CDR2 FQNEAQ (reference sequence). V was trimmed by 1 base and J by 0 bases, leaving 11 bases between them. The full variable domain, with the rest looked up from reference TRBV7-9 and TRBJ2-3, is DTGVSQNPRHKITKRGQNVTFRCDPISEHNRLYWYRQTLGQGPEFLTYFQNEAQLEKSRLLSDRFSAERPKGSFSTLEIQRTEQGDSAMYLCASSLVPTLSTDTQYFGPGTRLTVL.

This clonotype has at least ten counts. J is TRBJ1-2 and V is TRBV3-1; weak D call: TRBD1 (5 bases). V lost 2 bases to trimming and J lost 4 bases, with 11 bases between them. CDR3 length: 14 amino acids. Germline CDR1 and CDR2: LGHDT and YNNKEL (reference sequence). CDR3 residues: CASSQWNRIYGYTF. CDR3 sequence (DNA): TGTGCCAGCAGCCAATGGAACAGGATCTATGGCTACACCTTC.

The chain has TRBV4-1 and TRBJ2-5; TRBD1 aligns across 7 bases. Germline CDR1 is MGHRA and CDR2 is YSYEKL. Losses at the gene ends were 3 bases for V and 3 bases for J; bases not matched to a gene: 10. The length of the CDR3 is 16 residues. The CDR3 nucleotides read TGCGCCAGCAGCCATGGGGGTCGACAGGGCAAAGAGACCCAGTACTTC. This sequence encodes CASSHGGRQGKETQYF.

This clonotype was seen many times. CDR3 sequence: CASSLDVLSYEQYF. The CDR3 nucleotides read TGCGCCAGCAGCCTCGACGTACTCTCCTACGAGCAGTACTTC. This chain joins TRBV5-1 and TRBJ2-7; D gene unclear. This CDR3 is built from 14 residues. V was pared by 4 bases and J by 0 bases, with 11 bases between. Germline CDR1 SGHRS, CDR2 YFSETQ.

The rearrangement joins TRBV20-1 to TRBJ2-7; the match to TRBD1 covers 7 bases. Germline V gene lookup returns CDR1 DFQATT and CDR2 SNEGSKA (reference sequence). There are 15 residues in the CDR3. V lost 1 base and J lost 1; bases outside the gene matches: 7. CDR3: CSARGGQTISYEQYF. For the CDR3, the DNA is TGCAGTGCTAGAGGGGGACAGACTATTTCCTACGAGCAGTACTTC.

The chain carries TRBV12-3 or TRBV12-4 and TRBJ2-1; maybe TRBD2 (5 bases). Trimming removed 5 bases from V and 1 base from J, with 15 bases in between. This CDR3 contains 16 residues. CDR3 sequence reads: CASSRQGGPSYNEQFF. The DNA of the CDR3 is TGTGCCAGCAGTCGTCAAGGAGGTCCTTCCTACAATGAGCAGTTCTTC.

This clonotype was picked up many times. The chain combines TRBV11-2 with TRBJ1-4; D is uncertain. Germline CDR1 and CDR2: SGHAT and FQNNGV. Between the trimmed V and J ends, which lost 0 bases and 5 bases, there was a span of 7 bases. The CDR3 spans 14 residues. In nucleotides, the CDR3 is TGTGCCAGCAGCTTAGAACGGATAAATGAAAAACTGTTTTTT. It translates to CASSLERINEKLFF.

This clonotype occurred many times. The V and J genes are TRBV2 and TRBJ1-5, with TRBD1 as a possible D gene (5 bases). CDR1 and CDR2 (germline): SNHLY, FYNNEI. The CDR3 is made up of 14 amino acids. Between the trimmed V and J ends, which lost 6 bases and 5 bases, there was a span of 14 bases. The CDR3 spells CASRGTGPDQPQHF. As DNA, the CDR3 is TGTGCCAGCAGGGGGACCGGTCCGGATCAGCCCCAGCATTTT.

The genes are TRBV6-1 and TRBJ1-1, with D unresolved. Germline values: CDR1 MNHNS, CDR2 SASEGT. Trimming cost V 4 bases and J 11 bases, with 14 bases left between them. The CDR3 is 12 residues long. The CDR3 protein is CASSARRDGAFF. CDR3 nucleotide sequence: TGTGCCAGCAGTGCGCGGCGGGATGGGGCTTTCTTT.

In regard to this clonotype: A read error may produce the germline difference seen at one junction end. The rearrangement uses TRBV7-9 and TRBJ2-1; D is unresolved. CDR3 length: 13 amino acids. CDR1 and CDR2 from the germline V gene are SEHNR and FQNEAQ (reference sequence). The CDR3 DNA reads as TGTGCCAGTAGCTACGACTCACCCAATGAGCAGTTCTTC. It encodes CASSYDSPNEQFF. The whole variable domain, remainder taken from reference TRBV7-9 and TRBJ2-1, is DTGVSQNPRHKITKRGQNVTFRCDPISEHNRLYWYRQTLGQGPEFLTYFQNEAQLEKSRLLSDRFSAERPKGSFSTLEIQRTEQGDSAMYLCASSYDSPNEQFFGPGTRLTVL.

This clonotype was seen many times. The chain combines TRBV12-3 or TRBV12-4 with TRBJ1-2; D call uncertain. This CDR3 spans 13 amino acids. The ends were cut back, 1 base at V and 4 bases at J, with 7 bases in the middle. The CDR3 here is CASSLGHSYGYTF. CDR3 coding DNA: TGTGCCAGCAGTTTAGGACACAGCTATGGCTACACCTTC.

The sample holds many counts of this clonotype. The CDR3 DNA follows: TGTGCCAGCAGACACGGGACCCAAGAGACCCAGTACTTC. Translation: CASRHGTQETQYF. V gene TRBV12-3 or TRBV12-4 combines with J gene TRBJ2-5; tentatively, D is TRBD1 or TRBD2 (5 bases each). This CDR3 has 13 amino acids. Trimming took off 6 bases at V and 1 base at J, with 9 bases between the two ends.

The V and J genes are TRBV7-3 and TRBJ2-2; possible D gene TRBD1, 5 bases. Germline V gene lookup returns CDR1 SGHTA and CDR2 FQGTGA. V was pared by 5 bases and J by 2 bases, with 21 bases between. This CDR3 spans 18 amino acids. CDR3 sequence reads: CASSPWAQGYSNTGELFF. CDR3 in DNA: TGTGCCAGCAGCCCATGGGCCCAGGGTTATTCCAACACCGGGGAGCTGTTTTTT.

The genes are TRBV3-1 and TRBJ1-2, with D maybe TRBD1 (5 bases). The CDR3 length is 15 residues. The germline gives CDR1 LGHDT, CDR2 YNNKEL (reference sequence). The V gene lost 5 bases and the J gene lost 7 bases, with 20 bases spanning the gap. The CDR3, as DNA: TGTGCCAGCAGCAGATACTCGGAGGGGACGGGTGGCTACACCTTC. Translating it yields CASSRYSEGTGGYTF.

The genes are TRBV20-1 and TRBJ2-7, with TRBD1 as a possible D gene (6 bases). The ends were cut back, 8 bases at V and 4 bases at J, with 21 bases in the middle. The CDR3 has 14 residues. CDR1 is DFQATT and CDR2 is SNEGSKA in the germline V gene (reference sequence). The CDR3 DNA is TGCAGTACTGGCGGCAGGGGAAGCACGTACGAGCAGTACTTC. Amino acids: CSTGGRGSTYEQYF.

Note on this clonotype: A much larger clone differs by one base, so this may be a read error. Likely a read error: the CDR3 ends without its conserved phenylalanine or tryptophan. This chain uses TRBV2 with TRBJ1-1; D unresolved. The germline V gene has CDR1 SNHLY and CDR2 FYNNEI. The CDR3 covers 14 residues. V shed 5 bases and J shed 1 base, with 11 bases lying between them. The CDR3, as DNA: TGTGCCAGCAGTCGTCCGAAGTCGAACACTGAAGCTTTCGTT. Its translation is CASSRPKSNTEAFV.

Ten or more counts support this clonotype. The chain joins TRBV18 to TRBJ2-7; 9 nucleotides agree with TRBD1. CDR3 length equals 15 residues. V lost 8 bases and J lost 1; bases outside the gene matches: 9. From germline, CDR1 is KGHSH and CDR2 LQKENI. CDR3 nucleotide sequence: TGTGCCAGCAGCTCAGGACAGGGGCCGTCCTACGAGCAGTACTTC. Residues: CASSSGQGPSYEQYF.

The chain employs TRBV13 and TRBJ1-6, with D tentatively TRBD1 (5 bases). CDR3 length: 18 residues. Trimming took 4 bases from V and 7 from J, leaving 23 bases between them. Germline CDR1 PRHDT, CDR2 FYEKMQ (reference sequence). This chain's CDR3 is CASSWTGTSNLLNSPLHF. The CDR3 nucleotides read TGTGCCAGCAGCTGGACCGGGACCTCAAATCTCCTCAATTCACCCCTCCACTTT. The full variable domain, rest sourced from reference TRBV13 and TRBJ1-6, is AAGVIQSPRHLIKEKRETATLKCYPIPRHDTVYWYQQGPGQDPQFLISFYEKMQSDKGSIPDRFSAQQFSDYHSELNMSSLELGDSALYFCASSWTGTSNLLNSPLHFGNGTRLTVT.